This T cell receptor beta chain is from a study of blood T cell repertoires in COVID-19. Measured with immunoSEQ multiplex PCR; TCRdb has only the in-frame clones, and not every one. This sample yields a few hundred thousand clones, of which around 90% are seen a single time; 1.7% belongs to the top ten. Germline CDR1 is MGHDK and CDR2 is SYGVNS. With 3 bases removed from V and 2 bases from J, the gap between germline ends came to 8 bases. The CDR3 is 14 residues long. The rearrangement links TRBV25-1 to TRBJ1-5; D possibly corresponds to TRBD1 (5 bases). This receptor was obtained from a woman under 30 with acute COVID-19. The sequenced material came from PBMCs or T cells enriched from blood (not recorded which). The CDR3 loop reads CASSDTGGNQPQHF. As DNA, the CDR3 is TGTGCCAGCAGTGACACAGGAGGCAATCAGCCCCAGCATTTT.